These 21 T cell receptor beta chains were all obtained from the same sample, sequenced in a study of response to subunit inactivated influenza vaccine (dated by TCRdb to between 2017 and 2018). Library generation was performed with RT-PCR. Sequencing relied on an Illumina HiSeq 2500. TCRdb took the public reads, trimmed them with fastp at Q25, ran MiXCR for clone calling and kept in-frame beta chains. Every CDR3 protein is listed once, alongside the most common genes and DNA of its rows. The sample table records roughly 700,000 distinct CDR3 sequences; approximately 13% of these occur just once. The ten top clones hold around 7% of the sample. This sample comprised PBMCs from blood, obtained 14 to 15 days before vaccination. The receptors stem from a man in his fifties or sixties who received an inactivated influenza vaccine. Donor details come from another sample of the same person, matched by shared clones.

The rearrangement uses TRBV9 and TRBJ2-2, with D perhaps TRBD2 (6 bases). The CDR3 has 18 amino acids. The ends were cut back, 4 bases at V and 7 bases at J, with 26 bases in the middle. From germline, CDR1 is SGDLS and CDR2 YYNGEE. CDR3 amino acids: CASSTRGSGLLRGGELFF. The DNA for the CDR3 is TGTGCCAGCAGCACCCGCGGTAGCGGCCTCCTCCGGGGCGGGGAGCTGTTTTTT. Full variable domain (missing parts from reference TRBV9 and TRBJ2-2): DSGVTQTPKHLITATGQRVTLRCSPRSGDLSVYWYQQSLDQGLQFLIQYYNGEERAKGNILERFSAQQFPDLHSELNLSSLELGDSALYFCASSTRGSGLLRGGELFFGEGSRLTVL.

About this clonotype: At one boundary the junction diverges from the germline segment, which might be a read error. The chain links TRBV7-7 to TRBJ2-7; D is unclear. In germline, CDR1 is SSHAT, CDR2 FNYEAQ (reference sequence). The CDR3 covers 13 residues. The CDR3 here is CASSPSPQREQYF. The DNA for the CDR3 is TGTGCTAGCAGCCCCAGCCCCCAACGCGAGCAGTACTTC.

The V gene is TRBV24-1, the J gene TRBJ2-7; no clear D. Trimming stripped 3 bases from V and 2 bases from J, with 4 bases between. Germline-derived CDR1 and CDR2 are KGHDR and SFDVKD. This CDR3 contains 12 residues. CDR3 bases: TGTGCCACCAGTGATGGACCCTACGAGCAGTACTTC. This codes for CATSDGPYEQYF.

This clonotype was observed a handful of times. Here the CDR3 reads CASSRRAGVGTGELFF. The CDR3 bases are TGTGCCAGCAGCCGGAGAGCAGGGGTCGGCACCGGGGAGCTGTTTTTT. The V gene is TRBV3-1, the J gene TRBJ2-2, with a tentative D call TRBD1 (6 bases). With 4 bases removed from V and 4 bases from J, the gap between germline ends came to 16 bases. The CDR3 sequence is 16 residues long. CDR1 LGHDT and CDR2 YNNKEL come from the germline V gene (reference sequence).

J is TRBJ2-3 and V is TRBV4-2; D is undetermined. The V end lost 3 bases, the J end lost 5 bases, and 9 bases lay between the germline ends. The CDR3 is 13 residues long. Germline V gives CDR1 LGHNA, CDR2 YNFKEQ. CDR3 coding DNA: TGTGCCAGCAGCCAGTCGATACGAGATACGCAGTATTTT. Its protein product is CASSQSIRDTQYF.

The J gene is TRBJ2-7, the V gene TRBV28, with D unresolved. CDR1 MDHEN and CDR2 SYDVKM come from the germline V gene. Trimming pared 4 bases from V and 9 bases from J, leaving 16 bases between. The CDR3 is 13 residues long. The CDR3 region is CASSSPTPTGQYF. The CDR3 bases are TGTGCCAGCAGTTCTCCGACGCCAACGGGGCAGTACTTC.

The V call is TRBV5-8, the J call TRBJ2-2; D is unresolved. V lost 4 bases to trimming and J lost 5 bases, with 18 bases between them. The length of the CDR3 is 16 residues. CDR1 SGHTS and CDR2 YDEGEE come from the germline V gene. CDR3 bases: TGTGCCAGCAGCAAAGGCTCATTCCCCCTAACCGGGGAGCTGTTTTTT. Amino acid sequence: CASSKGSFPLTGELFF.

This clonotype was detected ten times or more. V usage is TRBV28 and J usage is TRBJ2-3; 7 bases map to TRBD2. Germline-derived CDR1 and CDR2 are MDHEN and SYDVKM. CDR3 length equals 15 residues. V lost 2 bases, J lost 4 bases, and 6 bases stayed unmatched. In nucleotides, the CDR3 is TGTGCCAGCAGTTTACTAACTAGCGAATCAGATACGCAGTATTTT. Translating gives CASSLLTSESDTQYF.

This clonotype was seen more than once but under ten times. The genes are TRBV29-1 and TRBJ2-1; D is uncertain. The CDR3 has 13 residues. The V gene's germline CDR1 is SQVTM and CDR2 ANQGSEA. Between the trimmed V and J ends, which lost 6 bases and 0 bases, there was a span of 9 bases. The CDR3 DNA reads TGCAGCGTCGACCTGAGCTCCTACAATGAGCAGTTCTTC. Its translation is CSVDLSSYNEQFF.

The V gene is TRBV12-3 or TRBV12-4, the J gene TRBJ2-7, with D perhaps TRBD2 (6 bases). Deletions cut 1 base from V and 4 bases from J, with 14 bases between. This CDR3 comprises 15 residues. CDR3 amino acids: CASSLVGGGGYEQYF. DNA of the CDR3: TGTGCCAGCAGTTTAGTCGGGGGTGGGGGATACGAGCAGTACTTC.

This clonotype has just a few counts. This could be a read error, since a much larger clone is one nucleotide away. The CDR3 bases are TGTGCCAGCAGTGAATATAGCAATCAGCCCCAGCATTTT. Residues: CASSEYSNQPQHF. V usage is TRBV2 and J usage is TRBJ1-5; unclear D gene. The CDR3 consists of 13 residues. V lost 2 bases, J lost 0 bases, and 2 bases lay in between. Germline lookup yields CDR1 SNHLY and CDR2 FYNNEI.

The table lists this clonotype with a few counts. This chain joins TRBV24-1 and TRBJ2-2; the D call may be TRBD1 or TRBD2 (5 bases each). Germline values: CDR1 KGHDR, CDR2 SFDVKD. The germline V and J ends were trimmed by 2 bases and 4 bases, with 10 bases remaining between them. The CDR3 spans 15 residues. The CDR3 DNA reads TGTGCCACCAGTGATTGGGGGTCCGGCACCGGGGAGCTGTTTTTT. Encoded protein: CATSDWGSGTGELFF.

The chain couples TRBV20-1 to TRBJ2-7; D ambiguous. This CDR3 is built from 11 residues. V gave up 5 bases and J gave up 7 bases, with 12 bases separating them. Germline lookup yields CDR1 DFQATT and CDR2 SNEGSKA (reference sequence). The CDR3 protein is CSAEHRGEQYF. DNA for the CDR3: TGCAGTGCTGAGCATCGTGGGGAGCAGTACTTC.

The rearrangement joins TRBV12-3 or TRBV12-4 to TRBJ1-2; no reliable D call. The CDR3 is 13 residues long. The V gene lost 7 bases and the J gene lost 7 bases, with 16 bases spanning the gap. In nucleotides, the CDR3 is TGTGCCAGCACCCTCGACCCAGGTCGTGGCTACACCTTC. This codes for CASTLDPGRGYTF.

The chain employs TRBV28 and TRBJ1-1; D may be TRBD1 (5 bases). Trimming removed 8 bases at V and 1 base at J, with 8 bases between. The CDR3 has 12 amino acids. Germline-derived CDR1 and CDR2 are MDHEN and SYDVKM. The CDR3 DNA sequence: TGTGCCAGCCGGGACCAGAACACTGAAGCTTTCTTT. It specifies CASRDQNTEAFF.

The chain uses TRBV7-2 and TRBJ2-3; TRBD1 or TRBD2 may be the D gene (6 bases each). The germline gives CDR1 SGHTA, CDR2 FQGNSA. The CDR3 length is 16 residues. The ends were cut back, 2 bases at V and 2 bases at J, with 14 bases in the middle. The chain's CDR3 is CASSLIGGLPTDTQYF. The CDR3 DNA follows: TGTGCCAGCAGCTTAATAGGGGGGCTACCCACAGATACGCAGTATTTT.

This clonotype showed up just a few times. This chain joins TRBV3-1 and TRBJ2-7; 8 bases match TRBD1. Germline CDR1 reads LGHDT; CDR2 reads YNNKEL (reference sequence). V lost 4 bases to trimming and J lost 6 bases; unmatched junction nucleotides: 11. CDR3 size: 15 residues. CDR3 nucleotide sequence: TGTGCCAGCAGCCTCCGCGGACAGGGAACAGGCGAGCAGTACTTC. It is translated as CASSLRGQGTGEQYF.

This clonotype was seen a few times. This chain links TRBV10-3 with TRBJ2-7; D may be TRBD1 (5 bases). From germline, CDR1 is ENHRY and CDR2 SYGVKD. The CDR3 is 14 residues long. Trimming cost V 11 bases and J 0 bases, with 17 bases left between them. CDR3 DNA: TGTGCCTCTCACGACTCAAGGGGCTCCTACGAGCAGTACTTC. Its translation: CASHDSRGSYEQYF.

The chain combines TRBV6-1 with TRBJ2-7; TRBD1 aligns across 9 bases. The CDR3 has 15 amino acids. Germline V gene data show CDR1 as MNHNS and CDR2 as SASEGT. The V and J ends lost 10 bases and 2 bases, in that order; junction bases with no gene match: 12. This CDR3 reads CATLNPGQGTYEQYF. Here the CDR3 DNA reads TGTGCCACACTCAATCCGGGACAGGGTACCTACGAGCAGTACTTC.

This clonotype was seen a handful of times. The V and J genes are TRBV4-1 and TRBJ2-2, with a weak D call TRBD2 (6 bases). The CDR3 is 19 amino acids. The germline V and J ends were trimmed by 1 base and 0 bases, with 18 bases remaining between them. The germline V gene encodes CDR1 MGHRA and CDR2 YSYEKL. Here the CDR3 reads CASSQGLGGARANTGELFF. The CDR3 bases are TGCGCCAGCAGCCAAGGACTCGGCGGGGCGCGGGCGAACACCGGGGAGCTGTTTTTT.

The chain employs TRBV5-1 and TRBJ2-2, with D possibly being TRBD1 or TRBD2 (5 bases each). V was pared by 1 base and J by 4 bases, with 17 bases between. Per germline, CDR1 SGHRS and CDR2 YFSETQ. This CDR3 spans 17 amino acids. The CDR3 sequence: CASSLWGSSGSTGELFF. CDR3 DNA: TGCGCCAGCAGCTTGTGGGGCTCCTCGGGGAGCACCGGGGAGCTGTTTTTT.